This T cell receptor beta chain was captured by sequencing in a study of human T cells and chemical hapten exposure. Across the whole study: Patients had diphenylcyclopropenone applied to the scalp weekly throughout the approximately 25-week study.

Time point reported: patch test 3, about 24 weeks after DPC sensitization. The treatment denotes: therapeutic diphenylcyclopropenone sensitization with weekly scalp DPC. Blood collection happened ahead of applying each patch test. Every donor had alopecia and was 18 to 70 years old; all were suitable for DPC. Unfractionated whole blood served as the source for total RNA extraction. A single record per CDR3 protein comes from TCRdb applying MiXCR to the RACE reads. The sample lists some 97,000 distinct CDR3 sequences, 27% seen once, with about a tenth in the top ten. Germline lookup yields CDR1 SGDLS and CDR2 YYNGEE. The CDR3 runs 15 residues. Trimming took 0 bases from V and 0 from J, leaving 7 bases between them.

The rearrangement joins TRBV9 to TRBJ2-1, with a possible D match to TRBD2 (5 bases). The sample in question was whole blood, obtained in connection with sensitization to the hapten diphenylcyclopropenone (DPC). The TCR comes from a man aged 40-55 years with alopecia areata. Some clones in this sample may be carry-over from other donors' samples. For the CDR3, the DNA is TGTGCCAGCAGCGTAGCAGCGGCCTCCTACAATGAGCAGTTCTTC. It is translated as CASSVAAASYNEQFF.